Listed below are T cell receptor beta chains from one sample, sequenced in a study of kidney transplant recipient with SARS-CoV-2 infection. In TCRdb, the reads were re-called with MiXCR into one record per CDR3 protein. The sample contains some 220,000 distinct CDR3 sequences, under 35% of which appear only once. The material sequenced was a blood sample, taken at baseline and on day 111 from a kidney transplant recipient. These TCRs come from a male patient aged 30 to 40 who had COVID-19 and was a kidney transplant recipient. A share of the T cells may be of graft donor origin. Both conserved end residues are part of each CDR3. Each record gives: V gene, J gene, D gene, CDR3 length, CDR3 protein. D genes are given only for firm matches.

>TRBV21-1|TRBJ2-3|NA|17
CASRYGIATVMQDTQYF
>TRBV20-1|TRBJ1-2|TRBD1|13
CSATDRGFGGYTF
>TRBV2|TRBJ2-1|NA|14
CASSDQPEVNEQHF
>TRBV27|TRBJ2-7|TRBD2|15
CASSLYSIAGGPQYF
>TRBV9|TRBJ2-5|TRBD2|14
CASSITGGQETQYF
>TRBV2|TRBJ2-1|TRBD2|15
CASRRAGGRYNEQFF
>TRBV6-1|TRBJ1-2|NA|17
CASSSSGECRKTYGYTF
>TRBV18|TRBJ1-2|TRBD1|13
CASSGQGRNGYTF
>TRBV12-3/TRBV12-4|TRBJ2-4|NA|11
CASKGGRIQYF
>TRBV6-6|TRBJ2-3|NA|14
CASRDFLTSYTQYF
>TRBV6-2/TRBV6-3|TRBJ1-1|NA|14
CASSYSHGNTEAFF
>TRBV19|TRBJ2-1|TRBD2|15
CASSTTSGRAHEQFF
>TRBV6-1|TRBJ1-4|NA|14
CASSEFDTNEKLFF
>TRBV9|TRBJ2-2|TRBD1|18
CASSGLMGGQGFGGELFF
>TRBV6-7|TRBJ1-2|NA|17
CASSSRLRIWKTYGYTF
>TRBV28|TRBJ2-5|NA|13
CASSPPTGETQYF
>TRBV3-1|TRBJ2-6|NA|17
CASSKTPFTKSGNVLTF
>TRBV3-1|TRBJ1-1|NA|14
CASSQAGRVAEAFF